These T cell receptor beta chains were read from a single sample in a study of Ad26.COV2.S vaccination and SARS-CoV-2 variants. Method: immunoSEQ multiplex PCR; TCRdb's copy keeps in-frame clones and lacks some. Of a few hundred thousand clones in the sample, 83% were seen once. The starting material was peripheral blood, obtained in a trial of Ad26.COV2.S vaccine versus placebo. These receptors were obtained from a person aged 18-65 years who received the Ad26.COV2.S COVID-19 vaccine or a placebo. Each CDR3 is given with its conserved first and last residue.

J | V | CDR3
TRBJ2-1 | TRBV6-2/TRBV6-3 | CASSVGLDYNEQFF
TRBJ2-7 | TRBV7-6 | CASSLRGYEQYF
TRBJ2-7 | TRBV11-2 | CASSSWEGLAGTEQYF
TRBJ1-2 | TRBV7-3 | CASSLGAGYGYTF
TRBJ1-4 | TRBV7-9 | CASSPGQGKEKLFF
TRBJ1-2 | TRBV5-4 | CASSLPSGQVYGYTF
TRBJ1-2 | TRBV28 | CASTPWGSEYGYTF
TRBJ1-2 | TRBV2 | CASSEIGGPEGYTF
TRBJ2-2 | TRBV2 | CASLHQHGPTGELFF
TRBJ2-3 | TRBV28 | CASSHVSTDTQYF
TRBJ2-3 | TRBV19 | CASSPRDSHTDTQYF
TRBJ1-4 | TRBV9 | CASSPMVNEKLFF
TRBJ1-5 | TRBV10-3 | CATGHSNQPQHF